These 20 T cell receptor beta chains were sequenced from one sample in a study of cytomegalovirus exposure and HLA in healthy donors. The PCR was carried out with 60 Vbeta primers and 13 Jbeta primers. Sequencing was performed with immunoSEQ multiplex PCR; in TCRdb, only in-frame clones are kept and a portion is missing. The sample consists of over 95,000 clones, roughly 82% of them appearing once. Material: PBMCs. These receptors were collected from a man aged 40-49 years in good health and CMV-seropositive.

The chain uses TRBV21-1 and TRBJ1-2; the table assigns TRBD1, which was not confirmed against the DNA. TRBV21-1 is a recognized pseudogene. The CDR3 contains 14 residues. CDR3 in amino acids: CASSKADRYYGYTF. CDR3 nucleotides: TGTGCCAGCAGCAAAGCCGACAGGTACTATGGCTACACCTTC.

The chain has TRBV7-2 and TRBJ2-7; 9 nucleotides agree with TRBD1. This CDR3 has 14 amino acids. V gave up 3 bases and J gave up 4 bases; unmatched junction bases: 4. Germline CDR1 reads SGHTA; CDR2 reads FQGNSA. The DNA of the CDR3 is TGTGCCAGCAGCTTTACAGGGGGCAGGTACGAGCAGTACTTC. This encodes CASSFTGGRYEQYF.

The table lists this clone with a few counts. CDR3 loop: CATGAAANYGYTF. The CDR3 DNA reads as TGTGCCACCGGCGCTGCGGCTAACTATGGCTACACCTTC. V gene TRBV15 combines with J gene TRBJ1-2; the D is unclear. With 8 bases removed from V and 0 bases from J, the gap between germline ends came to 10 bases. The CDR3 has 13 amino acids. Germline loops: CDR1 LNHNV, CDR2 YYDKDF (reference sequence).

The chain combines TRBV5-1 with TRBJ1-1; D call uncertain. V gave up 4 bases and J gave up 2 bases, with 12 bases separating them. Per germline, CDR1 SGHRS and CDR2 YFSETQ. This CDR3 contains 14 residues. The CDR3 spells CASSGRDRNTEAFF. Here the CDR3 DNA reads TGCGCCAGCAGCGGCCGGGATAGAAACACTGAAGCTTTCTTT.

The J gene is TRBJ2-2, the V gene TRBV4-3, with TRBD2 as a possible D gene (5 bases). Germline CDR1 is LGHNA and CDR2 is YSLEER. There are 15 residues in the CDR3. V was shortened by 2 bases and J by 6 bases, with 13 bases between the two germline ends. In DNA form, the CDR3 reads TGCGCCAGCAGCCAACCCGGGCCGAGGGCCGGGGAGCTGTTTTTT. Protein sequence: CASSQPGPRAGELFF.

This clone came up once. The chain joins TRBV6-4 to TRBJ2-3; 7 nucleotides match TRBD1. The CDR3 length is 14 residues. The V and J ends lost 6 bases and 2 bases, in that order; junction bases with no gene match: 5. Germline CDR1 is MRHNA and CDR2 is SNTAGT. The CDR3 loop reads CASRADRNTDTQYF. The CDR3 coding sequence is TGTGCCAGCAGAGCGGACAGGAACACAGATACGCAGTATTTT.

The rearrangement links TRBV7-9 to TRBJ1-6, with 9 bases identical to TRBD1. This CDR3 is built from 13 residues. Germline values: CDR1 SEHNR, CDR2 FQNEAQ (reference sequence). The ends lost 1 base at V and 12 bases at J; junction bases unmatched: 1. The CDR3 DNA sequence: TGTGCCAGCAGCTTAGGACAGGGGGTACCCCTCCACTTT. This encodes CASSLGQGVPLHF.

V gene TRBV10-2 combines with J gene TRBJ1-4; D is perhaps TRBD1 (5 bases). CDR1 is WSHSY, CDR2 SAAADI, per germline. The CDR3 contains 13 residues. Trimming stripped 8 bases from V and 2 bases from J, with 9 bases between. This chain's CDR3 is CASYGGTNEKLFF. The CDR3 nucleotides are TGCGCCAGCTACGGGGGGACTAATGAAAAACTGTTTTTT.

The rearrangement uses TRBV9 and TRBJ2-1, with TRBD1 identical over 8 bases. The V and J ends lost 4 bases and 5 bases, in that order; junction bases with no gene match: 11. The germline V gene has CDR1 SGDLS and CDR2 YYNGEE. The CDR3 runs 16 residues. The CDR3 here is CASSLTGTGVDNEQFF. The DNA of the CDR3 is TGTGCCAGCAGCCTAACCGGGACAGGAGTTGACAATGAGCAGTTCTTC.

This clone was counted a single time. The rearrangement joins TRBV5-1 to TRBJ1-1, with TRBD1 matching 10 bases. Germline V gene lookup returns CDR1 SGHRS and CDR2 YFSETQ. CDR3 length: 14 residues. The junction had 2 bases not matched to a gene; V was cut back by 0 bases and J by 6 bases. The CDR3 nucleotides read TGCGCCAGCAGCTTGGCGACAGGGGGCCCTGAAGCTTTCTTT. Translation: CASSLATGGPEAFF.

This chain connects TRBV5-1 to TRBJ2-7; 8 bases map to TRBD1. CDR1 and CDR2 from the germline V gene are SGHRS and YFSETQ. This CDR3 has 15 residues. The V segment lost 2 bases and the J segment 1 base; nucleotides outside the gene matches: 5. In DNA form, the CDR3 reads TGCGCCAGCAGCTTCGGGACAGGTTTGTCCTACGAGCAGTACTTC. Translating gives CASSFGTGLSYEQYF.

The rearrangement uses TRBV7-8 and TRBJ2-5, with D uncertain. V lost 1 base, J lost 5 bases, and 11 bases lay in between. Per germline, CDR1 SGHVS and CDR2 FQNEAQ. The CDR3 extends over 14 amino acids. CDR3 loop: CASSLGGAPETQYF. The CDR3 nucleotides are TGTGCCAGCAGCTTAGGAGGAGCCCCGGAGACCCAGTACTTC.

CDR3: CSVERGGNTIYF. CDR3 DNA sequence: TGCAGCGTTGAAAGGGGGGGAAACACCATATATTTT. The rearrangement uses TRBV29-1 and TRBJ1-3, with a weak D call TRBD1 (6 bases). The V gene's germline CDR1 is SQVTM and CDR2 ANQGSEA. The CDR3 sequence is 12 residues long. V was shortened by 2 bases and J by 4 bases, with 6 bases between the two germline ends.

The chain combines TRBV9 with TRBJ2-2; D unclear. CDR3 size: 15 residues. V lost 0 bases and J lost 7, with 13 bases in between. Germline V lookup: CDR1 SGDLS, CDR2 YYNGEE. CDR3 DNA sequence: TGTGCCAGCAGCGTAGACCGCGTGCCTAACGGGGAGCTGTTTTTT. Protein product: CASSVDRVPNGELFF.

This clone has more than one count but fewer than ten. The rearrangement links TRBV18 to TRBJ2-2; tentative D call: TRBD2 (5 bases). Looked up from germline, CDR1 is KGHSH and CDR2 is LQKENI. The CDR3 totals 15 residues. Between the trimmed V and J ends, which lost 2 bases and 3 bases, there was a span of 10 bases. The CDR3 coding sequence is TGTGCCAGCTCACCAGGGTTGAGGGACACCGGGGAGCTGTTTTTT. Residues: CASSPGLRDTGELFF.

This clone was recorded only once. The chain couples TRBV11-2 to TRBJ2-7, with D tentatively TRBD1 (5 bases). Germline CDR1 is SGHAT and CDR2 is FQNNGV. The V and J ends lost 2 bases and 2 bases respectively, with 10 bases between them. This CDR3 is 14 amino acids long. The CDR3 spells CASSLQGGPYEQYF. The CDR3, as DNA: TGTGCCAGCAGCTTACAGGGCGGTCCCTACGAGCAGTACTTC.

This clone has just one count. This rearrangement joins TRBV7-2 to TRBJ1-2; D gene uncertain. There are 13 residues in the CDR3. V was shortened by 3 bases and J by 4 bases, with 9 bases between the two germline ends. Germline V gene lookup returns CDR1 SGHTA and CDR2 FQGNSA. CDR3 region: CASSLMVGYGYTF. The CDR3, as DNA: TGTGCCAGCAGCTTGATGGTCGGCTATGGCTACACCTTC.

This clone came up once. The rearrangement joins TRBV5-6 to TRBJ1-2, with D maybe TRBD1 (6 bases). The CDR3 sequence is 15 residues long. V lost 4 bases and J 9 bases, leaving 22 bases between the germline ends. In germline, CDR1 is SGHDT, CDR2 YYEEEE. The DNA for the CDR3 is TGTGCCAGCAGCACCGACCCGGGACAAGGAAGGAGCTACACCTTC. It codes for CASSTDPGQGRSYTF.

The J gene is TRBJ1-2, the V gene TRBV19, with D perhaps matching TRBD1 (5 bases). CDR1 and CDR2 from the germline V gene are LNHDA and SQIVND (reference sequence). CDR3 length: 15 amino acids. Trimming left V 0 bases short and J 1 base short, with 9 bases between. CDR3 sequence (DNA): TGTGCCAGTAGTATAGATGACAGTATTAACTATGGCTACACCTTC. It specifies CASSIDDSINYGYTF.

V is TRBV7-3 and J is TRBJ2-3; tentative D call: TRBD1 (6 bases). V was trimmed by 5 bases and J by 5 bases, leaving 11 bases between them. The CDR3 totals 13 residues. The V gene's germline CDR1 is SGHTA and CDR2 FQGTGA. The CDR3 region has the DNA TGTGCCAGCAGCGAAACAGGGATAGATACGCAGTATTTT. Protein sequence: CASSETGIDTQYF.